This T cell receptor (beta chain) was sequenced for a study of shared clonotypes between healthy human individuals. Study as a whole: Three CD4 naive, three CD4 memory, two CD8 naive and one CD8 memory plate were used per donor.

Points on this clone: Antigen specificity is unknown.

In germline, CDR1 is MDHEN, CDR2 SYDVKM. J was trimmed by 6 bases and V by 5 bases; bases with no gene match: 13. The CDR3 is 16 amino acids. Free of recent acute infections or vaccinations, the donors were healthy HIV-negative adults. Using immunoSEQ multiplex PCR, the repertoire was profiled, and TCRdb retains in-frame clones only, with some absent. The sample yields 2 million to 3 million clones, 93% seen once. Study-level points and caveats: Clonotypes not shared had lower generation probabilities than those common to all four donors.

The chain uses TRBV28 and TRBJ2-1; 7 bases agree with TRBD2. The sample consisted of naive CD4+ T cells from PBMCs. Subset given: CD45RA+ positively selected. This TCR derives from a man younger than 30 in good health. Some clones in this sample may be carry-over from other donors' samples. The DNA for the CDR3 is TGTGCCAGCAGTCCCCCCAGCGGGGTTACCTCCAATGAGCAGTTCTTC. Translation: CASSPPSGVTSNEQFF.